These T cell receptor beta chains were read from a single sample in a study of CD8 T cells in Susac syndrome. TCRdb recomputed calls from the immunoSEQ multiplex PCR reads with MiXCR, one row per CDR3 protein. The sample includes some 220,000 distinct CDR3 sequences, 95% seen only once; the top ten take 0.095%. Specimen: CD4+ T cells from PBMCs. Source of these receptors: a human donor with multiple sclerosis. Both conserved end residues are part of each CDR3.

cdr3_aa | j_call | v_call
CAWSGTGYTGELFF | TRBJ2-2 | TRBV30
CSVAQVQETQYF | TRBJ2-5 | TRBV29-1
CASSVSSGSNRETQYF | TRBJ2-5 | TRBV9
CASSLGGQGNYGYTF | TRBJ1-2 | TRBV5-1
CSAQATSLTSGANVLTF | TRBJ2-6 | TRBV20-1
CSASSSSSTDTQYF | TRBJ2-3 | TRBV20-1
CASSLTGRADEQYF | TRBJ2-7 | TRBV5-1
CSADMDRNEQYF | TRBJ2-7 | TRBV20-1
CSGGTVVSKDEQFF | TRBJ2-1 | TRBV29-1
CASRPGHHPYEQYF | TRBJ2-7 | TRBV2
CASSLNGQGIDTQYF | TRBJ2-3 | TRBV28
CASNVRGGTAYEQYF | TRBJ2-7 | TRBV28
CSVVKGAPGQFF | TRBJ2-1 | TRBV29-1
CASSRRAAGSPLHF | TRBJ1-6 | TRBV3-1
CASSASSYEQYF | TRBJ2-7 | TRBV2
CASSLGLGGTDTQYF | TRBJ2-3 | TRBV3-1
CASRGVGTEAFF | TRBJ1-1 | TRBV3-1
CASSPLGVYGYTF | TRBJ1-2 | TRBV7-9
CAWNPGANVLTF | TRBJ2-6 | TRBV30
CSYDGGLSEAFF | TRBJ1-1 | TRBV29-1
CSARRQGAYTEAFF | TRBJ1-1 | TRBV20-1
CASSLEKVVTVSTDTQYF | TRBJ2-3 | TRBV7-8
CASRLFVGTQEGTQYF | TRBJ2-3 | TRBV25-1
CSASRRGETQYF | TRBJ2-5 | TRBV20-1
CASSPRTGELFF | TRBJ2-2 | TRBV11-1
CSARTSAAGELFF | TRBJ2-2 | TRBV20-1
CASRATPQMSYEQYF | TRBJ2-7 | TRBV3-1
CSVEDPNHYEQYF | TRBJ2-7 | TRBV29-1
CSAYQQGQPQHF | TRBJ1-5 | TRBV20-1
CASSSPSGGKYEQYF | TRBJ2-7 | TRBV12-3/TRBV12-4
CASSTTGNTGELFF | TRBJ2-2 | TRBV2
CASSPTDVNYGYTF | TRBJ1-2 | TRBV18
CSALHSGLGLSLHF | TRBJ1-6 | TRBV20-1
CASMMTVSYNEQFF | TRBJ2-1 | TRBV5-1
CASSPGQGAWEQYF | TRBJ2-7 | TRBV4-1
CAWTTGVAYEQYF | TRBJ2-7 | TRBV30
CSARQAPNEKLFF | TRBJ1-4 | TRBV20-1
CASSSPGSPNRRVYEQYF | TRBJ2-7 | TRBV28
CSARDSGTGHEQYF | TRBJ2-7 | TRBV20-1
CASSPGTSGRAQYF | TRBJ2-5 | TRBV27
CASSRDRDLHF | TRBJ1-6 | TRBV18
CASSQGTHEQYF | TRBJ2-7 | TRBV3-1
CSARDRRGPDTQYF | TRBJ2-3 | TRBV20-1
CASTPSRAVYEQYF | TRBJ2-7 | TRBV23-1
CASSPHSTLLYYEQYF | TRBJ2-7 | TRBV6-1
CASSLRLAANEQFF | TRBJ2-1 | TRBV5-4
CASSHTADTQYF | TRBJ2-3 | TRBV7-8
CASSRIPEYNEQFF | TRBJ2-1 | TRBV7-3
CASTLGRGPGAFF | TRBJ1-1 | TRBV5-6